This T cell receptor beta chain was profiled in a study of cytomegalovirus exposure and HLA in healthy donors. 60 Vbeta and 13 Jbeta primers were used in PCR. Produced via immunoSEQ multiplex PCR; TCRdb's table is partial and in-frame only. The table lists some 150,000 clones, around 85% of them singletons. The CDR3 contains 15 residues. Germline lookup yields CDR1 SGHTA and CDR2 FQGNSA. Trimming removed 2 bases from V and 5 bases from J, with 15 bases in between. Sequencing was performed on PBMCs. This chain uses TRBV7-2 with TRBJ1-1, with a possible D match to TRBD1 (6 bases). The receptor comes from a woman under 40 in good health and CMV-seronegative. CDR3 sequence (DNA): TGTGCCAGCAGCTTAAAATCCAGGGGCGCGACTGAAGCTTTCTTT. Residues: CASSLKSRGATEAFF.